This TCR beta chain was obtained from a study of CD8+CD57+ T cells in acquired aplastic anemia. Study information: Recorded DNA amounts for sorted CD4+ and CD8+ cells had an average of 3.2 ug. Whole-study results and caveats: Some 30 shared CD8+ CDR3s appeared highly expressed within patients' immunodominant clones. Patients versus controls showed no significant CD8+ Simpson's diversity difference.

Worth noting for this clonotype: Its target is unknown.

Trimming cost V 1 base and J 2 bases, with 5 bases left between them. The CDR3 covers 13 residues. CDR1 is SNHLY and CDR2 is FYNNEI in the germline V gene. Profiles of TCR beta VDJ and CDR3 were generated from a genomic DNA template. MiXCR, run by TCRdb on the reads, gives a single entry per CDR3 protein. In the table there are about 270,000 distinct CDR3 sequences, 55% to 60% of which are singletons. Sequenced material: sorted CD4+, CD8+, or CD8+CD57+ T cells (not recorded which) from PBMCs. V usage is TRBV2 and J usage is TRBJ2-5; D is uncertain. The sequence came from a human donor with severe aplastic anemia or a healthy control (not recorded which). CDR3 loop: CASSEEEQETQYF. The CDR3 DNA reads as TGTGCCAGCAGTGAAGAGGAACAAGAGACCCAGTACTTC.